Below are 32 T cell receptor beta chains sequenced from a single sample in a study of blood T cell repertoires in COVID-19. Assay used: immunoSEQ multiplex PCR; TCRdb lists only in-frame clones, some missing. The sample carries tens of thousands of clones, about 89% recorded once. The source material was peripheral blood. These receptors were taken from a man between 60 and 70 years old with COVID-19, enrolled during active disease.

The V call is TRBV21-1, the J call TRBJ2-7; the table's D call, TRBD2, has no DNA check behind it. TRBV21-1 is described as a pseudogene. The CDR3 is 17 amino acids. The DNA of the CDR3 is TGTGCCAGCAGCGCCCCAGGGACTAGCGAGGGGGCTTACGAGCAGTACTTC. It codes for CASSAPGTSEGAYEQYF.

The gene calls are TRBV7-2 and TRBJ1-2; D remains ambiguous. Germline V lookup: CDR1 SGHTA, CDR2 FQGNSA. The CDR3 consists of 14 residues. The germline V and J ends were trimmed by 1 base and 4 bases, with 10 bases remaining between them. CDR3 nucleotides: TGTGCCAGCAGCTTAGGCCAGAACAGCTATGGCTACACCTTC. Protein: CASSLGQNSYGYTF.

This clone is a singleton in its sample. V usage is TRBV6-5 and J usage is TRBJ1-6, with TRBD1 as a possible D gene (6 bases). Trimming removed 4 bases from V and 6 bases from J, with 10 bases in between. In germline, CDR1 is MNHEY, CDR2 SVGAGI. The CDR3 is 14 amino acids. The CDR3 nucleotides are TGTGCCAGCAGTTCATCCAGGGGTAATTCACCCCTCCACTTT. Its protein product is CASSSSRGNSPLHF.

The chain couples TRBV15 to TRBJ1-2; maybe TRBD1 (6 bases). Germline V gene lookup returns CDR1 LNHNV and CDR2 YYDKDF (reference sequence). With 5 bases removed from V and 8 bases from J, the gap between germline ends came to 21 bases. The CDR3 is 15 residues long. CDR3 sequence (DNA): TGTGCCACCAGCGCCGAGCGGGGGGCTTACGGAGGCTACACCTTC. Amino acids: CATSAERGAYGGYTF.

The chain recombines TRBV11-3 with TRBJ1-3; perhaps TRBD1 as D (6 bases). The CDR3 extends over 14 amino acids. The germline CDR1 and CDR2 sequences are SGHNT and YENEEA. V was cut by 4 bases and J by 4 bases, with 11 bases left in between. The CDR3: CASSSGDSGNTIYF. As DNA, the CDR3 is TGTGCCAGCAGCTCAGGGGATTCCGGAAACACCATATATTTT. The variable domain in full, completed from reference TRBV11-3 and TRBJ1-3, reads EAGVVQSPRYKIIEKKQPVAFWCNPISGHNTLYWYLQNLGQGPELLIRYENEEAVDDSQLPKDRFSAERLKGVDSTLKIQPAELGDSAVYLCASSSGDSGNTIYFGEGSWLTVV.

The chain links TRBV18 to TRBJ2-5; TRBD2 agrees at 8 bases. CDR1 and CDR2 (germline): KGHSH, LQKENI. The V and J ends lost 2 bases and 1 base, in that order; junction bases with no gene match: 6. The CDR3 has 16 residues. The CDR3, as DNA: TGTGCCAGCTCACCAGGGGGTAGCGGGGCCCAAGAGACCCAGTACTTC. Translated, it gives CASSPGGSGAQETQYF.

The chain combines TRBV5-1 with TRBJ2-2; 9 nucleotides match TRBD1. CDR1 and CDR2 (germline): SGHRS, YFSETQ. CDR3 size: 16 residues. The ends lost 0 bases at V and 8 bases at J; junction bases unmatched: 8. CDR3 loop: CASSLGQGESKGELFF. The CDR3 nucleotides are TGCGCCAGCAGCTTGGGACAGGGGGAGTCCAAAGGGGAGCTGTTTTTT.

The CDR3 region is CASSSRQGASNEQFF. CDR3 bases: TGCGCCAGCAGCTCCCGACAGGGGGCAAGCAATGAGCAGTTCTTC. The J gene is TRBJ2-1, the V gene TRBV5-1; 10 nucleotides align to TRBD1. The CDR3 loop spans 15 amino acids. With 3 bases clipped from V and 6 bases from J, the junction kept 6 bases outside the gene matches. Per the germline V gene, CDR1 is SGHRS and CDR2 is YFSETQ.

This chain's CDR3 is CASSEDREGEKLFF. The CDR3 DNA follows: TGTGCCAGCAGTGAAGACAGGGAGGGTGAAAAACTGTTTTTT. The genes are TRBV2 and TRBJ1-4; D may be TRBD1 (6 bases). The V gene lost 1 base and the J gene lost 7 bases, with 10 bases spanning the gap. CDR3 length: 14 residues. Per the germline V gene, CDR1 is SNHLY and CDR2 is FYNNEI. The full variable domain, with the rest looked up from reference TRBV2 and TRBJ1-4, is EPEVTQTPSHQVTQMGQEVILRCVPISNHLYFYWYRQILGQKVEFLVSFYNNEISEKSEIFDDQFSVERPDGSNFTLKIRSTKLEDSAMYFCASSEDREGEKLFFGSGTQLSVL.

The chain carries TRBV4-2 and TRBJ1-3; TRBD1 matches at 8 bases. This CDR3 has 14 amino acids. Per the germline V gene, CDR1 is LGHNA and CDR2 is YNFKEQ. The J segment lost 6 bases and the V segment lost 4 bases, leaving 5 bases of the junction unmatched. Written as DNA, the CDR3 is TGTGCCAGCAGCCTTGGGACAGGCGTAAACACCATATATTTT. Translated: CASSLGTGVNTIYF.

The genes are TRBV4-2 and TRBJ2-1; 10 bases fit TRBD2. This CDR3 contains 16 residues. V shed 0 bases, J shed 4 bases, and the junction held 3 bases outside the gene matches. Germline V gives CDR1 LGHNA, CDR2 YNFKEQ. The CDR3 DNA reads as TGTGCCAGCAGCCAAGATCCTAGCGGGGGATACAATGAGCAGTTCTTC. Translating it yields CASSQDPSGGYNEQFF.

J is TRBJ2-2 and V is TRBV6-6; D might be TRBD1 (6 bases). Germline V lookup: CDR1 MNHNY, CDR2 SVGAGI (reference sequence). V shed 6 bases and J shed 6 bases, with 17 bases lying between them. The CDR3 is 15 amino acids. CDR3 DNA: TGTGCCAGCAGCCCGGGGAATCAGGGGTCCGGGGAGCTGTTTTTT. It encodes CASSPGNQGSGELFF.

The CDR3 sequence is CASRPRGTEQFF. The CDR3 nucleotides are TGTGCCAGCAGACCCAGGGGTACTGAGCAGTTCTTC. The chain joins TRBV28 to TRBJ2-1, with D tentatively TRBD1 (6 bases). This CDR3 is built from 12 residues. V dropped 6 bases and J dropped 9 bases, with 12 bases sitting between them. In germline, CDR1 is MDHEN, CDR2 SYDVKM.

This clone was seen more than once but under ten times. The rearrangement links TRBV5-5 to TRBJ1-1, with TRBD1 as a possible D gene (6 bases). The ends were cut back, 1 base at V and 5 bases at J, with 15 bases in the middle. The CDR3 has 15 amino acids. Germline V lookup: CDR1 SGHKS, CDR2 YYEKEE (reference sequence). The CDR3 reads CASSLFLGAGTEAFF. CDR3 bases: TGTGCCAGCAGCTTGTTTCTGGGGGCAGGTACTGAAGCTTTCTTT.

V is TRBV5-8 and J is TRBJ2-3, with 7 bases aligning to TRBD1. Germline CDR1 reads SGHTS; CDR2 reads YDEGEE. This CDR3 is 12 amino acids long. Unmatched junction bases numbered 4, after V lost 3 bases and J lost 9 bases. The CDR3 is CASSSTGWTQYF. The CDR3 coding sequence is TGTGCCAGCAGCTCGACAGGGTGGACGCAGTATTTT.

The chain joins TRBV5-6 to TRBJ2-2; 7 bases align to TRBD1. With V trimmed by 5 bases and J by 1 base, 5 bases remained unmatched. The CDR3 length is 15 residues. Germline CDR1 is SGHDT and CDR2 is YYEEEE. This CDR3 reads CASSPGTVNTGELFF. The CDR3 nucleotides are TGTGCCAGCAGTCCCGGGACAGTGAACACCGGGGAGCTGTTTTTT.

J is TRBJ1-4 and V is TRBV5-4; tentatively, D is TRBD1 (6 bases). This CDR3 spans 17 amino acids. Trimming left V 1 base short and J 6 bases short, with 19 bases between. From germline, CDR1 is SGHNT and CDR2 YYREEE (reference sequence). The CDR3 DNA reads TGTGCCAGCAGCTTGACAGGGTCCTTCGGACGTGATGAAAAACTGTTTTTT. Encoded protein: CASSLTGSFGRDEKLFF.

The chain uses TRBV5-4 and TRBJ2-1; the D gene is possibly TRBD1 (6 bases). From germline, CDR1 is SGHNT and CDR2 YYREEE (reference sequence). This CDR3 is built from 16 residues. The germline V and J ends were trimmed by 3 bases and 0 bases, with 13 bases remaining between them. Written as DNA, the CDR3 is TGTGCCAGCAGCTGGGGGCGTAGGAGCTCCTACAATGAGCAGTTCTTC. Amino acids: CASSWGRRSSYNEQFF.

In DNA, the CDR3 is TGTGCCAGCAGCAGACAAACGACAGGTCAGCCCCAGCATTTT. Translated: CASSRQTTGQPQHF. The chain joins TRBV7-2 to TRBJ1-5; maybe TRBD1 (6 bases). Trimming pared 5 bases from V and 6 bases from J, leaving 14 bases between. The length of the CDR3 is 14 residues. The germline V gene has CDR1 SGHTA and CDR2 FQGNSA.

The V call is TRBV4-3, the J call TRBJ2-1; maybe TRBD1 (5 bases). This CDR3 region has 13 residues. Germline V gene lookup returns CDR1 LGHNA and CDR2 YSLEER. Trimming took 4 bases from V and 5 from J, leaving 9 bases between them. The CDR3 loop is CASSRGWDNEQFF. CDR3 nucleotides: TGCGCCAGCAGCCGGGGCTGGGACAATGAGCAGTTCTTC.

This sequence joins TRBV6-1 and TRBJ2-1; 10 nucleotides match TRBD2. Looked up from germline, CDR1 is MNHNS and CDR2 is SASEGT. The CDR3 contains 19 residues. J was trimmed by 5 bases and V by 0 bases; bases with no gene match: 13. CDR3 sequence: CASSEALPSGSGDDNEQFF. Here the CDR3 DNA reads TGTGCCAGCAGTGAAGCGCTTCCTAGCGGGAGCGGTGACGACAATGAGCAGTTCTTC.

CDR3 residues: CASSIFGLAGEEQFF. CDR3 sequence (DNA): TGTGCCAGTAGTATATTCGGACTAGCGGGAGAAGAGCAGTTCTTC. The chain has TRBV19 and TRBJ2-1; 13 bases align to TRBD2. V shed 2 bases, J shed 10 bases, and the junction held 5 bases outside the gene matches. The CDR3 totals 15 residues. Germline V gene sequence: CDR1 LNHDA, CDR2 SQIVND (reference sequence).

This rearrangement joins TRBV6-6 to TRBJ1-1; 7 nucleotides align to TRBD1. Germline CDR1 is MNHNY and CDR2 is SVGAGI (reference sequence). The V gene end was trimmed by 5 bases and the J gene end by 6 bases; junction bases not matched to a gene: 15. The CDR3 runs to 16 residues. The CDR3 DNA reads TGTGCCAGCAGTCGAATCCCGGGACAGATCGAATCTGAAGCTTTCTTT. It is translated as CASSRIPGQIESEAFF.

This rearrangement joins TRBV3-1 (or the pseudogene TRBV3-2) to TRBJ2-5; TRBD2 matches at 14 bases. V lost 4 bases to trimming and J lost 4 bases; unmatched junction nucleotides: 14. The V gene's germline CDR1 is LGHDT and CDR2 YNNKEL (reference sequence). This CDR3 is built from 19 residues. CDR3 residues: CASSPKTWGTSGRRETQYF. The DNA of the CDR3 is TGTGCCAGCAGCCCTAAGACTTGGGGGACTAGCGGGAGAAGAGAGACCCAGTACTTC.

The genes are TRBV7-8 and TRBJ2-7; D is unresolved. The germline V and J ends were trimmed by 5 bases and 0 bases, with 5 bases remaining between them. The CDR3 is 12 amino acids. Germline V CDR1 and CDR2: SGHVS, FQNEAQ. The CDR3 sequence is CASSPNSYEQYF. CDR3 DNA: TGTGCCAGCAGCCCAAACTCCTACGAGCAGTACTTC.

This clone has a single count. This rearrangement joins TRBV11-3 to TRBJ2-5, with D tentatively TRBD1 (5 bases). The CDR3 is 15 amino acids. Germline-derived CDR1 and CDR2 are SGHNT and YENEEA. Trimming stripped 4 bases from V and 7 bases from J, with 19 bases between. The CDR3 loop reads CASSSNRVDRGTQYF. The DNA of the CDR3 is TGTGCCAGCAGCTCCAACAGAGTGGATAGGGGGACCCAGTACTTC.

The rearrangement joins TRBV5-6 to TRBJ1-2, with a weak D call TRBD1 (5 bases). The CDR3 has 16 amino acids. Germline V gene data show CDR1 as SGHDT and CDR2 as YYEEEE. V lost 0 bases and J lost 0, with 12 bases in between. The CDR3, as DNA: TGTGCCAGCAGCTTGGATGCAGGGTCCTCTAACTATGGCTACACCTTC. Its translation: CASSLDAGSSNYGYTF.

J is TRBJ2-3 and V is TRBV9, with a tentative D call TRBD2 (7 bases). Germline-derived CDR1 and CDR2 are SGDLS and YYNGEE. The V gene lost 1 base and the J gene lost 4 bases, with 13 bases spanning the gap. This CDR3 has 15 amino acids. DNA for the CDR3: TGTGCCAGCAGCGTACGGGGGGCAGTGCCAGATACGCAGTATTTT. Protein product: CASSVRGAVPDTQYF.

This chain links TRBV7-9 with TRBJ1-1; TRBD1 matches 7 bases. The CDR3 extends over 13 amino acids. Per germline, CDR1 SEHNR and CDR2 FQNEAQ (reference sequence). The ends lost 5 bases at V and 3 bases at J; junction bases unmatched: 3. CDR3 in DNA: TGTGCCAGCAGCATTACAGGGGACACTGAAGCTTTCTTT. It encodes CASSITGDTEAFF.

This clone has a handful of counts. The V and J genes are TRBV28 and TRBJ2-1; TRBD2 aligns across 8 bases. Unmatched junction bases numbered 11, after V lost 5 bases and J lost 2 bases. CDR3 size: 17 residues. The germline CDR1 and CDR2 sequences are MDHEN and SYDVKM. CDR3 coding DNA: TGTGCCAGCAGTCGAAACCTAATAGCGGGAACCTACAATGAGCAGTTCTTC. Amino acids: CASSRNLIAGTYNEQFF.

V gene TRBV7-6 combines with J gene TRBJ1-6; 9 bases agree with TRBD1. The junction had 2 bases not matched to a gene; V was cut back by 1 base and J by 10 bases. CDR1 and CDR2 from the germline V gene are SGHVS and FNYEAQ. The CDR3 sequence is 14 residues long. Here the CDR3 DNA reads TGTGCCAGCAGCTTAGGACAGGGGGGGTCACCCCTCCACTTT. Its protein product is CASSLGQGGSPLHF.

This clone was found a few times. V and J are TRBV18 and TRBJ1-5; no clear D gene. Trimming stripped 2 bases from V and 0 bases from J, with 8 bases between. This CDR3 is built from 15 residues. Germline V gives CDR1 KGHSH, CDR2 LQKENI. The chain's CDR3 is CASSPEEVSNQPQHF. The CDR3 DNA follows: TGTGCCAGCTCACCAGAGGAGGTTAGCAATCAGCCCCAGCATTTT.